The following is a T cell receptor (beta chain) sequence with its context. Its specificity is not known. An end of the junction does not agree with germline; a read error may underlie this. As for treatment: some 20 received Ad26.COV2.S at low or high dose, single or two shots; several received placebo; per-sample allocation not given. Sampling occurred on day 63 after the first vaccine or placebo injection. What was given as vaccine was an Ad26 vector encoding Wuhan-strain SARS-CoV-2 spike. These data come from a study of Ad26.COV2.S vaccination and SARS-CoV-2 variants. Study at large: Sample donor was a member of the COV1001 Ad26.COV2.S trial arm.

Assay used: immunoSEQ multiplex PCR; TCRdb lists only in-frame clones, some missing. The repertoire consists of around 320,000 clones, with more than 75% occurring once and the leading ten covering 3.4%. Regarding the study as a whole: Recipients of either vaccine or placebo displayed similar breadth of non-spike TCRs. A substantial breadth of spike-specific CD8+ and CD4+ T cell responses after vaccination has been reported.

Per germline, CDR1 LGHNA and CDR2 YSLEER. The CDR3 is 13 amino acids. The chain combines TRBV4-3 with TRBJ2-7; no clear D gene. The sequencing used peripheral blood, collected in a trial of Ad26.COV2.S vaccine versus placebo. This receptor was taken from a person aged 18-65 years who received the Ad26.COV2.S COVID-19 vaccine or a placebo. The CDR3: CASSQDLGYQQYF. The CDR3 nucleotides read TGCGCCAGCAGCCAAGATTTGGGCTACCAGCAGTACTTC.